These 11 T cell receptor beta chains came from one sample sequenced in a study of blood T cell repertoires in COVID-19. TCRdb keeps only in-frame clones here, not all; method: immunoSEQ multiplex PCR. The sample records approximately 260,000 clones, approximately 86% being singletons. Sequencing was performed on PBMCs or T cells enriched from blood (not recorded which). Receptors originate from a woman in her thirties or forties with acute COVID-19.

The table lists this clone with a count of one. The chain links TRBV9 to TRBJ1-1; D is unresolved. The CDR3 is 13 residues long. V was clipped by 0 bases and J by 0 bases, with 3 bases between them. Germline V lookup: CDR1 SGDLS, CDR2 YYNGEE. As DNA, the CDR3 is TGTGCCAGCAGCGTAGCTATGAACACTGAAGCTTTCTTT. Amino acid sequence: CASSVAMNTEAFF.

The chain is built from TRBV28 and TRBJ1-1; possible D gene TRBD1, 6 bases. The germline gives CDR1 MDHEN, CDR2 SYDVKM. Deletions cut 6 bases from V and 11 bases from J, with 19 bases between. This CDR3 region has 13 residues. CDR3 region: CASSRAGALWAFF. The CDR3 DNA reads as TGTGCCAGCAGCCGCGCAGGGGCCCTGTGGGCTTTCTTT.

The chain carries TRBV5-5 and TRBJ2-3; 10 bases map to TRBD1. Germline V gene data show CDR1 as SGHKS and CDR2 as YYEKEE (reference sequence). The J segment lost 0 bases and the V segment lost 4 bases, leaving 2 bases of the junction unmatched. The CDR3 is made up of 15 amino acids. The CDR3 DNA reads TGTGCCAGCAGCCGACAGGGGGCCAGCACAGATACGCAGTATTTT. This sequence encodes CASSRQGASTDTQYF. The variable domain in full, with the rest retrieved from reference TRBV5-5 and TRBJ2-3, is DAGVTQSPTHLIKTRGQQVTLRCSPISGHKSVSWYQQVLGQGPQFIFQYYEKEERGRGNFPDRFSARQFPNYSSELNVNALLLGDSALYLCASSRQGASTDTQYFGPGTRLTVL.

The CDR3 DNA reads TGTGCCAGCAGCTCGGGACAGGGGGCAAATAATGAAAAACTGTTTTTT. Translation: CASSSGQGANNEKLFF. J is TRBJ1-4 and V is TRBV7-9; TRBD1 agrees at 12 bases. The trim removed 4 bases at V and 4 bases at J, leaving 4 bases unmatched. Germline V gives CDR1 SEHNR, CDR2 FQNEAQ (reference sequence). This CDR3 has 16 amino acids.

This clone was observed a few times. The gene calls are TRBV15 and TRBJ1-6; maybe TRBD1 (6 bases). Germline V gene sequence: CDR1 LNHNV, CDR2 YYDKDF (reference sequence). V lost 5 bases and J 7 bases, leaving 9 bases between the germline ends. The CDR3 covers 13 residues. The DNA of the CDR3 is TGTGCCACCAGCCAGGGGTTGAATTCACCCCTCCACTTT. As protein: CATSQGLNSPLHF.

The chain links TRBV5-4 to TRBJ2-7, with TRBD2 matching over 12 bases. Germline assignment: CDR1 SGHNT and CDR2 YYREEE (reference sequence). V shed 4 bases, J shed 1 base, and the junction held 12 bases outside the gene matches. CDR3 size: 18 residues. Here the CDR3 reads CASSLPPSGGDLSYEQYF. DNA of the CDR3: TGTGCCAGCAGCCTACCCCCTAGCGGGGGGGACCTTTCCTACGAGCAGTACTTC. The full variable domain, completed using reference TRBV5-4 and TRBJ2-7, is ETGVTQSPTHLIKTRGQQVTLRCSSQSGHNTVSWYQQALGQGPQFIFQYYREEENGRGNFPPRFSGLQFPNYSSELNVNALELDDSALYLCASSLPPSGGDLSYEQYFGPGTRLTVT.

The chain couples TRBV19 to TRBJ2-7, with 13 bases identical to TRBD2. The germline V gene has CDR1 LNHDA and CDR2 SQIVND (reference sequence). V shed 5 bases and J 2 bases; nucleotides not matched to a gene: 18. This CDR3 is 20 amino acids long. The CDR3 bases are TGTGCCAGTAGTCCCACCCCACCGGGACTAGCGGGACTCTTAACCTACGAGCAGTACTTC. As protein: CASSPTPPGLAGLLTYEQYF.

The chain joins TRBV7-2 to TRBJ1-1, with D perhaps TRBD1 (5 bases). This CDR3 spans 15 amino acids. Germline V CDR1 and CDR2: SGHTA, FQGNSA. Trimming took off 5 bases at V and 0 bases at J, with 13 bases between the two ends. The CDR3 DNA sequence: TGTGCCAGCAGCCTACAGGTCACCATGAACACTGAAGCTTTCTTT. Translation: CASSLQVTMNTEAFF.

The rearrangement joins TRBV28 to TRBJ1-3; TRBD1 aligns across 7 bases. With 6 bases clipped from V and 2 bases from J, the junction kept 7 bases outside the gene matches. The CDR3 is 15 residues long. CDR1 is MDHEN, CDR2 SYDVKM, per germline. Here the CDR3 reads CASRNSGTAGNTIYF. CDR3 DNA sequence: TGTGCCAGCAGGAACTCCGGGACAGCTGGAAACACCATATATTTT.

The chain uses TRBV6-5 and TRBJ2-3; TRBD2 is a possible D gene (5 bases). CDR1 and CDR2 (germline): MNHEY, SVGAGI. V lost 7 bases and J lost 3, with 11 bases in between. There are 13 residues in the CDR3. In nucleotides, the CDR3 is TGTGCCAGCACCTCACCGGGAACAGATACGCAGTATTTT. This translates into CASTSPGTDTQYF.

This chain links TRBV27 with TRBJ1-1; maybe TRBD1 (6 bases). The CDR3 has 14 amino acids. The V end lost 2 bases, the J end lost 7 bases, and 14 bases lay between the germline ends. CDR1 is MNHEY, CDR2 SMNVEV, per germline (reference sequence). CDR3 sequence (DNA): TGTGCCAGCAGTTTAACAGGGCGGAATGGTGAAGCTTTCTTT. This encodes CASSLTGRNGEAFF.